The sample holds a few counts of the clone carrying this T cell receptor beta chain. The data are from a study of CD8 T cells in Susac syndrome. CD8+ and CD4+ T cells from blood underwent TCR beta sequencing. V shed 8 bases and J shed 1 base, with 9 bases lying between them. CDR1 is MGHDK and CDR2 is SYGVNS in the germline V gene. The CDR3 is 12 amino acids. It was with random hexamers that roughly 0.5 to 1 ug RNA was reverse transcribed. By means of immunoSEQ multiplex PCR, TCR beta CDR3 spanning 54 Vbeta and 13 Jbeta underwent amplification. TCRdb called the immunoSEQ multiplex PCR reads again in MiXCR, with one record for every CDR3 protein. This table holds approximately 150,000 distinct CDR3 sequences, approximately 94% found once.

The receptor was isolated from a human donor in good health. Sequenced material: CD4+ T cells from PBMCs. The J gene is TRBJ2-7, the V gene TRBV25-1; D is possibly TRBD2 (6 bases). The CDR3: CASRDLSYEQYF. Here the CDR3 DNA reads TGTGCCAGCCGGGACTTATCCTACGAGCAGTACTTC.